This is a list of T cell receptor beta chains from one sample in a study of PD-1 blockade in classical Hodgkin lymphoma. Profiled with immunoSEQ multiplex PCR; TCRdb holds only in-frame clones, not every one. Among 35,000 to 40,000 clones listed, 70% to 90% were seen once. The material sequenced was peripheral blood mononuclear cells (PBMCs), taken before the second cycle of nivolumab. The receptors here all came from a human donor with classical Hodgkin lymphoma. Both conserved end residues are part of each CDR3. Each record gives: D gene, V gene, CDR3 protein. A D gene is named only where the DNA matches it firmly.

d_call: -
v_call: TRBV6-5
cdr3_aa: CAGSTQLYGYTF

d_call: -
v_call: TRBV15
cdr3_aa: CATSRDRSWDSVGYTF

d_call: -
v_call: TRBV2
cdr3_aa: CASSESPRGYEQYF

d_call: -
v_call: TRBV5-4
cdr3_aa: CASSPGGAGATYNEQFF

d_call: -
v_call: TRBV2
cdr3_aa: CASGRPLSYEQYF

d_call: -
v_call: TRBV4-2
cdr3_aa: CASSQDRSYEQYF

d_call: -
v_call: TRBV7-8
cdr3_aa: CASSSLLVNEQFF

d_call: TRBD2
v_call: TRBV5-1
cdr3_aa: CASSLEPSGNTDTQYF

d_call: -
v_call: TRBV5-8
cdr3_aa: CASSLVQNRYEQYF

d_call: -
v_call: TRBV2
cdr3_aa: CASSVWREKLFF

d_call: -
v_call: TRBV5-1
cdr3_aa: CASTFVWRESSYNEQFF

d_call: -
v_call: TRBV27
cdr3_aa: CASGTLAQETQYF

d_call: TRBD1
v_call: TRBV27
cdr3_aa: CASSSLWTGGSYGYTF

d_call: -
v_call: TRBV28
cdr3_aa: CASSPPLGSPKPQHF

d_call: TRBD2
v_call: TRBV4-1
cdr3_aa: CASSQEASGVGELFF

d_call: TRBD1
v_call: TRBV7-8
cdr3_aa: CAKGADAEAFF

d_call: -
v_call: TRBV6-5
cdr3_aa: CASMVSENEKLFF

d_call: -
v_call: TRBV6-6
cdr3_aa: CASSYQGYEQYF

d_call: TRBD1
v_call: TRBV11-3
cdr3_aa: CASSLALGQARSNSNQPQHF

d_call: TRBD1
v_call: TRBV6-1
cdr3_aa: CASSEKGTGREKLFF

d_call: -
v_call: TRBV27
cdr3_aa: CASSPSSYEQYF

d_call: -
v_call: TRBV9
cdr3_aa: CAGSVDLYEQYF

d_call: -
v_call: TRBV14
cdr3_aa: CASSQELASAFF

d_call: -
v_call: TRBV11-2
cdr3_aa: CASSLPNYEQYF

d_call: -
v_call: TRBV7-6
cdr3_aa: CASSLERGLNQPQHF

d_call: -
v_call: TRBV11-3
cdr3_aa: CASSLGAGSRETQYF

d_call: TRBD1
v_call: TRBV6-1
cdr3_aa: CASRRTGYEQYF

d_call: -
v_call: TRBV5-1
cdr3_aa: CASSAGQHYEQYF

d_call: -
v_call: TRBV19
cdr3_aa: CASSLLVDSYNEQFF

d_call: -
v_call: TRBV9
cdr3_aa: CASSARDLGWGELFF

d_call: -
v_call: TRBV5-1
cdr3_aa: CASSLGAGDSYEQYF

d_call: -
v_call: TRBV7-9
cdr3_aa: CASSLGTPEQYF

d_call: -
v_call: TRBV9
cdr3_aa: CASSDRGGNTGELFF

d_call: -
v_call: TRBV6-1
cdr3_aa: CASSEATRHFADTQYF

d_call: -
v_call: TRBV4-1
cdr3_aa: CASSHRSPRGGGDEQYF

d_call: TRBD1
v_call: TRBV11-3
cdr3_aa: CASSLGDRAGYEQYF

d_call: TRBD2
v_call: TRBV4-2
cdr3_aa: CASRGPAGAPIYNEQFF

d_call: -
v_call: TRBV27
cdr3_aa: CASSLHYNQPQHF

d_call: -
v_call: TRBV4-2
cdr3_aa: CASSQSSSNYEQYF

d_call: -
v_call: TRBV7-9
cdr3_aa: CASRGEHSNYGYTF

d_call: TRBD1
v_call: TRBV6-6
cdr3_aa: CASSWDRNTEAFF

d_call: TRBD1
v_call: TRBV6-1
cdr3_aa: CASSGGQGGGNTIYF

d_call: -
v_call: TRBV4-1
cdr3_aa: CASSRTGTLYEQYF

d_call: -
v_call: TRBV5-1
cdr3_aa: CASRDIESSYEQYF

d_call: -
v_call: TRBV6-6
cdr3_aa: CASESGNTIYF

d_call: -
v_call: TRBV10-1
cdr3_aa: CASTGGQSTDTQYF

d_call: TRBD2
v_call: TRBV5-4
cdr3_aa: CASTPSGRVSDTQYF

d_call: TRBD2
v_call: TRBV11-3
cdr3_aa: CASSLLAGAYEQYF

d_call: -
v_call: TRBV23-1
cdr3_aa: CASSLIGAGENTEAFF

d_call: -
v_call: TRBV7-9
cdr3_aa: CASRWTVTETQYF